The 6 T cell receptor beta chains given below trace back to one sample, sequenced in a study of blood T cell repertoires in COVID-19. Here immunoSEQ multiplex PCR was the method, and the copy in TCRdb shows in-frame clones only, minus some. Among roughly 170,000 clones listed, approximately 86% were seen once. Sequences were obtained from peripheral blood. The receptors here all came from a middle-aged man with active or convalescent COVID-19.

The chain joins TRBV20-1 to TRBJ2-3; TRBD1 is a possible D gene (5 bases). The CDR3 runs to 14 residues. Trimming shortened V by 3 bases and J by 2 bases, and 12 bases separated the two germline ends. The germline gives CDR1 DFQATT, CDR2 SNEGSKA (reference sequence). CDR3 protein: CSASSGLLTDTQYF. The CDR3 coding sequence is TGCAGTGCTAGTTCAGGGTTACTCACAGATACGCAGTATTTT.

Comment on this clone: Within the sample, other DNA sequences also encode this same CDR3. V usage is TRBV29-1 and J usage is TRBJ2-7; D may be TRBD1 (7 bases). The CDR3 sequence is 11 residues long. Germline V CDR1 and CDR2: SQVTM, ANQGSEA. The V and J ends lost 7 bases and 6 bases respectively, with 13 bases between them. CDR3 sequence (DNA): TGCAGCGCCGGGCAGGGGGGCGAGCAGTACTTC. Its protein is CSAGQGGEQYF.

This clone was counted a single time. The chain couples TRBV18 to TRBJ2-5, with a tentative D call TRBD1 (6 bases). The CDR3 is 16 amino acids. Trimming stripped 4 bases from V and 2 bases from J, with 17 bases between. CDR1 and CDR2 (germline): KGHSH, LQKENI. The CDR3 spells CASSRPRQVEQETQYF. The CDR3 coding sequence is TGTGCCAGCTCACGACCCCGACAGGTAGAGCAAGAGACCCAGTACTTC.

This clone is a singleton in its sample. This sample also contains other DNA sequences that code for the same CDR3. The chain combines TRBV3-1 (or the pseudogene TRBV3-2) with TRBJ2-7; TRBD2 matches at 7 bases. From germline, CDR1 is LGHDT and CDR2 YNNKEL (reference sequence). The V and J ends lost 6 bases and 3 bases, in that order; junction bases with no gene match: 20. The CDR3 is made up of 18 amino acids. This CDR3 reads CASSQIPYVTSFFYEQYF. The CDR3 bases are TGTGCCAGCAGTCAAATCCCCTATGTGACTAGCTTTTTCTACGAGCAGTACTTC.

Concerning this clone itself: This likely comes from a read error, as the CDR3 has no conserved phenylalanine or tryptophan at its end. No DNA is shown, since the ends of the CDR3 on it are uncertain; the CDR3 is the one TCRdb lists. CDR3 residues: CASSLEAGGHS. The J gene is TRBJ2-6, the V gene TRBV7-2; the DNA was not used to check the table's D call, TRBD1. Per germline, CDR1 SGHTA and CDR2 FQGNSA. The CDR3 is 11 amino acids in total, end residues counted.

The gene calls are TRBV11-1 and TRBJ2-5, with 9 bases identical to TRBD1. The CDR3 contains 15 residues. V trimming: 5 bases; J trimming: 4 bases; junction bases outside the gene matches: 8. Germline CDR1 is SGHAT and CDR2 is FQDESV (reference sequence). The CDR3 loop reads CASSPGTGLRETQYF. The CDR3 bases are TGTGCCAGCAGCCCCGGGACAGGGTTGAGAGAGACCCAGTACTTC.